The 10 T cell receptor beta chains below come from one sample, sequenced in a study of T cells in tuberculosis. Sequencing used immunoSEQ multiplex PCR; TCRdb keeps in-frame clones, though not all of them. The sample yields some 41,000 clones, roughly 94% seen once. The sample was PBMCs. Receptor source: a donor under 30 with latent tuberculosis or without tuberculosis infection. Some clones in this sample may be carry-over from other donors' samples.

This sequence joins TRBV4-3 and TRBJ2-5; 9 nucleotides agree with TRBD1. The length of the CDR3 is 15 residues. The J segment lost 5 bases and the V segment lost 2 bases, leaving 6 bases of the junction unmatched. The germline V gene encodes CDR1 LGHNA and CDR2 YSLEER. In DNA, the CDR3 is TGCGCCAGCAGCCAATCGGGACAGGGTGGGGAGACCCAGTACTTC. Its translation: CASSQSGQGGETQYF.

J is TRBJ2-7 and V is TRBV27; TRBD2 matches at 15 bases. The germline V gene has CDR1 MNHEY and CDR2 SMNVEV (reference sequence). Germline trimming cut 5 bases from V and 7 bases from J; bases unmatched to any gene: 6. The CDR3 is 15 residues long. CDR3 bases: TGTGCCAGCAGTCTGGGACTAGCGGGAGGTGGGGAGCAGTACTTC. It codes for CASSLGLAGGGEQYF.

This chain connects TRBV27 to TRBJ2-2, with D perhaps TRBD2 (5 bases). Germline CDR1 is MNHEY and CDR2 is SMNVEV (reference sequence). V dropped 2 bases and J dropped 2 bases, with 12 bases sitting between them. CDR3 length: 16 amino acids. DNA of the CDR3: TGTGCCAGCAGTTTAGTCGGGCTAGCTAACACCGGGGAGCTGTTTTTT. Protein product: CASSLVGLANTGELFF.

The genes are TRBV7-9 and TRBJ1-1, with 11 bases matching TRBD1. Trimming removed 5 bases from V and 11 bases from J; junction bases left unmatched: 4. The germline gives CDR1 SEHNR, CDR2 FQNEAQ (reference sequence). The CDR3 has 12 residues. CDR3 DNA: TGTGCCAGCAGCCGGACAGGGGGCGAGGCTTTCTTT. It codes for CASSRTGGEAFF. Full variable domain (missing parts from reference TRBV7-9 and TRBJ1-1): DTGVSQNPRHKITKRGQNVTFRCDPISEHNRLYWYRQTLGQGPEFLTYFQNEAQLEKSRLLSDRFSAERPKGSFSTLEIQRTEQGDSAMYLCASSRTGGEAFFGQGTRLTVV.

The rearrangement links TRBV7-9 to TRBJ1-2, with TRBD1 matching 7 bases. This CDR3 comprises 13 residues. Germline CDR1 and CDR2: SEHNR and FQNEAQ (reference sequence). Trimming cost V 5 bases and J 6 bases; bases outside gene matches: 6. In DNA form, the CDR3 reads TGTGCCAGCAGCACCCAGGGGGTACATGGCTACACCTTC. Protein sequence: CASSTQGVHGYTF.

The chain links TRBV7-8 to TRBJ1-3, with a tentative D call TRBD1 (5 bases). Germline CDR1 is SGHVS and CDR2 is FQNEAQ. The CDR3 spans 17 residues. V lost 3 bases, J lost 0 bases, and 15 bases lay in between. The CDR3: CASSFSAGPLSGNTIYF. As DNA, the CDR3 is TGTGCCAGCAGCTTCAGTGCAGGGCCGCTCTCTGGAAACACCATATATTTT. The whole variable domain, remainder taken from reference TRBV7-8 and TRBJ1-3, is GAGVSQSPRYKVAKRGQDVALRCDPISGHVSLFWYQQALGQGPEFLTYFQNEAQLDKSGLPSDRFFAERPEGSVSTLKIQRTQQEDSAVYLCASSFSAGPLSGNTIYFGEGSWLTVV.

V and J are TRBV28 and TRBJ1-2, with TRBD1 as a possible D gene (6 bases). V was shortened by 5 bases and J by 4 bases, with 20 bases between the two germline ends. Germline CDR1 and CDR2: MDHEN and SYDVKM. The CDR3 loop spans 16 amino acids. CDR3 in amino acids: CASSPGQSRLGYGYTF. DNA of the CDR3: TGTGCCAGCAGTCCCGGACAGTCACGCCTGGGCTATGGCTACACCTTC.

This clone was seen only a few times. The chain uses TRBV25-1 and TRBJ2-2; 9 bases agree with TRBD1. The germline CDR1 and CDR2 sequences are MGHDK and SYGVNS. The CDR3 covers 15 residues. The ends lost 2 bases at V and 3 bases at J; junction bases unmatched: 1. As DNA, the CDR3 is TGTGCCAGCAGTGAAGGGGACAGGGACACCGGGGAGCTGTTTTTT. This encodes CASSEGDRDTGELFF.

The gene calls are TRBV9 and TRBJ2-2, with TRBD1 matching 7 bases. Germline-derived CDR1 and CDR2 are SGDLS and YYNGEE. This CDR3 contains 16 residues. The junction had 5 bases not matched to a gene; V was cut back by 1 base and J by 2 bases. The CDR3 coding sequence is TGTGCCAGCAGCGTAAGAGGGGGCGAAAACACCGGGGAGCTGTTTTTT. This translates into CASSVRGGENTGELFF.

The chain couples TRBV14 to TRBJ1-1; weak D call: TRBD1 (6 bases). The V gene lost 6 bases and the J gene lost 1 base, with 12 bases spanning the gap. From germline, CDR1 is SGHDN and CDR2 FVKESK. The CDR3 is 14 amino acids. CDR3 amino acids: CASRPGHPNTEAFF. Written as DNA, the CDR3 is TGTGCCAGCAGGCCGGGACACCCGAACACTGAAGCTTTCTTT.